This note documents a single TCR beta chain sequence. Other DNA variants within this sample encode the same CDR3. The CDR3 loop spans 13 amino acids. Trimming removed 3 bases from V and 0 bases from J, with 5 bases in between. In germline, CDR1 is SEHNR, CDR2 FQNEAQ (reference sequence). The PCR contained 60 Vbeta and 13 Jbeta primers. The method was immunoSEQ multiplex PCR; TCRdb's version includes in-frame clones alone and lacks a portion of them. The sample shows over 150,000 clones, 75% to 90% of them seen only once. This sample stems from a study of cytomegalovirus exposure and HLA in healthy donors.

The TCR sequence derives from a young man in good health and CMV-seronegative. The sample was PBMCs. This sequence joins TRBV7-9 and TRBJ1-1; no clear D gene. CDR3 in amino acids: CASSLSVNTEAFF. CDR3 coding DNA: TGTGCCAGCAGCTTGTCTGTGAACACTGAAGCTTTCTTT.